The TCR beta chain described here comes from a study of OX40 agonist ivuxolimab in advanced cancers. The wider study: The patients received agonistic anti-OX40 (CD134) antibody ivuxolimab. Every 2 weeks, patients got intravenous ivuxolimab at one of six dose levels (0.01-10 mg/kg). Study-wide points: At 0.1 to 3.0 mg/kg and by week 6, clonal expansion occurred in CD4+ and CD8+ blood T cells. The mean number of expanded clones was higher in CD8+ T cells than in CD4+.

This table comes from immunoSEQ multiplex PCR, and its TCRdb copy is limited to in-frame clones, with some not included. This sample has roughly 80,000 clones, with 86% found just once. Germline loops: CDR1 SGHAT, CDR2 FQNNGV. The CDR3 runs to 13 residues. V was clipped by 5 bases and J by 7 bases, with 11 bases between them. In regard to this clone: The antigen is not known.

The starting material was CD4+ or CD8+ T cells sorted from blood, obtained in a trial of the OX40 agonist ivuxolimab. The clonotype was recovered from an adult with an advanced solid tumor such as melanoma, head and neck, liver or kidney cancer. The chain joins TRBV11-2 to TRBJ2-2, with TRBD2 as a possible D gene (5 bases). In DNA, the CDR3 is TGTGCCAGCAGCCCTTTGAGGGACGGGGAGCTGTTTTTT. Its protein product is CASSPLRDGELFF. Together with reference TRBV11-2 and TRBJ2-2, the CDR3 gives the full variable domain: EAGVAQSPRYKIIEKRQSVAFWCNPISGHATLYWYQQILGQGPKLLIQFQNNGVVDDSQLPKDRFSAERLKGVDSTLKIQPAKLEDSAVYLCASSPLRDGELFFGEGSRLTVL.